The present entry profiles one T cell receptor beta chain with its context. TCRdb used MiXCR to reprocess the RT-PCR reads, holding one entry per CDR3 protein. The sample lists about 680,000 distinct CDR3 sequences; over 12% were seen once. The V gene end was trimmed by 3 bases and the J gene end by 7 bases; junction bases not matched to a gene: 9. This CDR3 comprises 13 residues. Germline CDR1 reads GTSNPN; CDR2 reads SVGIG (reference sequence). The chain recombines TRBV30 with TRBJ2-7, with 7 bases aligning to TRBD2. The TCR sequence derives from a female donor in good health, serving as a healthy control. The specimen sequenced was memory CD4+ T cells from blood. The DNA for the CDR3 is TGTGCCTGGAGCGGGAGGCCCTTAGGAGAGCAGTACTTC. Translating gives CAWSGRPLGEQYF.